This T cell receptor beta chain was obtained from a study of early T cells in non-severe SARS-CoV-2 infection listed by TCRdb under 2021. Background on the whole study: Because TCR sequencing was done on bulk RNA from unsorted whole blood, the alpha and beta chains could not be paired. What the research found in general, with its limitations: VDJdb matching was skewed toward anti-spike CD8 responses, so virus-specific expansions were likely underestimated and private and CD4 specificities were missed.

The library came from 5' RACE. The data were produced on a NextSeq 500. In the TCR library protocol, unique molecular identifiers were attached to individual cDNA molecules to correct for PCR bias and sequencing error. TCR alpha and beta chains were both sequenced, and the abundances of alpha and beta sequences in each sample were closely correlated with each other. In the authors' own workflow: Decombinator V4 was used to perform V gene, J gene and CDR3 annotation of TCR sequences. TCRs were defined as expanded if a significant change between any two time points was detected under a Poisson model with p below 0.0001. TCR abundances were normalised to the total number of TCRs sequenced in each sample and reported as counts per million. TRAV1-2 paired with TRAJ12, TRAJ20 or TRAJ33 defined MAIT TCRs, while TRAV10 paired with TRAJ18 defined iNKT TCRs. VDJdb, accessed 1 November 2021, was searched for CMV, EBV and SARS-CoV-2 annotated TCRs, with TCRs annotated for multiple antigens excluded. TCRdb reanalyzed the raw reads on its own, using fastp at Q25 for trimming and MiXCR for clone calling, and kept in-frame beta chains. Rows are combined by CDR3 protein, so each entry shows the most common genes and DNA. TCRdb's processing, not the authors', yielded these V and J calls. The sample contains 75,000 to 90,000 distinct CDR3 sequences, 10% of them found a single time. The ten largest clones represent over 7.5% of the sample.

Set within a cohort of healthcare workers in London, UK, this nested case-control study involved weekly PCR testing of nasopharyngeal swabs along with blood sampling. Healthcare workers were recruited between 23 and 31 March 2020, during the week of the UK lockdown, and were followed weekly for up to roughly 16 weeks. The germline V gene yields ENHRY for CDR1 and SYGVKD for CDR2. Taken from cysteine to phenylalanine, the CDR3 has 12 residues. The read is trimmed to its CDR3 DNA, 36 bases read in frame from base 1. Deletion took 6 bases off V and 7 bases off J, with a span of 11 bases between the germline ends. This clonotype occurred a few times. What antigen it recognizes has not been identified. Base qualities were left out, and no much larger clone turns up one base away.

The receptor's source is an adult who was a healthcare worker with PCR-confirmed SARS-CoV-2 infection or an uninfected control (not recorded which). The sequence joins TRBV10-3 to TRBJ2-3, with no confidently assigned D gene. Source: whole blood, taken at baseline. CDR3 sequence: CAIRHTTNTQYF. In nucleotide form, the sequence is TGTGCCATCAGGCATACAACAAATACGCAGTATTTT.